These T cell receptor beta chains were read from a single sample in a study of beta chain features in type 1 diabetes. Generated by immunoSEQ multiplex PCR, the TCRdb table keeps only in-frame clones and is missing some. The sample yields about 230,000 clones, 7.5% to 10% seen once. The sample was naive CD4+ T cells from blood. The receptors here all came from a woman under 30 in good health. Each CDR3 is given with its conserved first and last residue. The D gene is left open where the match is weak. Rows may omit the clone size; those that give it use once, few, many or a size class.

NA,TRBV27,TRBJ2-7,NA,TGTGCCAGCAGAGGGACAAAGAGCTCCTACGAGCAGTACTTC,CASRGTKSSYEQYF
NA,TRBV5-1,TRBJ2-1,few,TGCGCCAGCAGCCCACCATGGTCAGGTTTCCATGAGCAGTTCTTC,CASSPPWSGFHEQFF
TRBD1,TRBV25-1,TRBJ1-2,few,TGTGCCAGCAGGGACAGGTTCTTGGATGGCTACACCTTC,CASRDRFLDGYTF
NA,TRBV6-6,TRBJ1-1,NA,TGTGCCAGCAGTTACTCGCTTACCGGGAGCACTGAAGCTTTCTTT,CASSYSLTGSTEAFF
TRBD2,TRBV5-1,TRBJ2-3,NA,TGCGCCAGCAAGACTAGCGGGGAGAGCACAGATACGCAGTATTTT,CASKTSGESTDTQYF
TRBD1,TRBV6-5,TRBJ1-2,NA,TGTGCCAGCAGTGCCGGGACAGTAAACTATGGCTACACCTTC,CASSAGTVNYGYTF
NA,TRBV4-1,TRBJ2-7,NA,TGCGCCAGCAGCCAAGATAATGGGGGGACGCCCTACGAGCAGTACTTC,CASSQDNGGTPYEQYF
NA,TRBV30,TRBJ1-2,NA,TGTGCCTGGACCCGCCACGGGACTCCTAACTATGGCTACACCTTC,CAWTRHGTPNYGYTF
NA,TRBV19,TRBJ1-1,few,TGTGCCAGTACCGCAACGGGGGGCGCGACCACTGAAGCTTTCTTT,CASTATGGATTEAFF
NA,TRBV30,TRBJ1-5,NA,TGTGCCTCCCGGACTGGCCCCGGACAGCCCCAGCATTTT,CASRTGPGQPQHF
NA,TRBV30,TRBJ1-5,NA,TGTGCCTGGAGTGTACGGGGGGGAGGGATGACAGCGGGACCCTATAGCAATCAGCCCCAGCATTTT,CAWSVRGGGMTAGPYSNQPQHF
TRBD2,TRBV11-2,TRBJ2-3,few,TGTGCCAGCAGCTTGGGACTAGCGTACACAGATACGCAGTATTTT,CASSLGLAYTDTQYF
TRBD1,TRBV2,TRBJ1-5,few,TGTGCCAGCAGAGCAACAGGGGGCAATCAGCCCCAGCATTTT,CASRATGGNQPQHF
TRBD1,TRBV19,TRBJ2-2,few,TGTGCCAGTAGTATGGGGACAGGAATAAACACCGGGGAGCTGTTTTTT,CASSMGTGINTGELFF
NA,TRBV28,TRBJ1-2,NA,TGTGCCAGCAGTTTACGCAGCGCAGCTAACTATGGCTACACCTTC,CASSLRSAANYGYTF
TRBD2,TRBV5-1,TRBJ2-1,NA,TGCGCCAGCGGAAGCGGGAGGGTCCCCTACAATGAGCAGTTCTTC,CASGSGRVPYNEQFF
TRBD2,TRBV15,TRBJ2-7,few,TGTGCCACCAGCAGAGTAGCGGGAGGGAGCTCCTACGAGCAGTACTTC,CATSRVAGGSSYEQYF
NA,TRBV30,TRBJ2-4,few,TGTGCCTGGAGGGCCCCTTTCGGGGGGCCCAAAAACATTCAGTACTTC,CAWRAPFGGPKNIQYF
TRBD1,TRBV5-6,TRBJ2-2,NA,TGTGCCAGCAGCTCGCCGGGACAGGGGGCTTTAGGGAACACCGGGGAGCTGTTTTTT,CASSSPGQGALGNTGELFF
NA,TRBV7-9,TRBJ1-2,few,TGTGCCAGCAGCCCCGTGGGCGTAGGTAGCTATGGCTACACCTTC,CASSPVGVGSYGYTF
TRBD2,TRBV20-1,TRBJ2-1,few,TGCAGTGCTAGAATACTAGCGGAGCAGTTCTTC,CSARILAEQFF
NA,TRBV7-2,TRBJ2-1,NA,TGTGCCAGCAGCTTCGGGGGTAGGAATGAGCAGTTCTTC,CASSFGGRNEQFF
TRBD1,TRBV2,TRBJ1-1,few,TGTGCCAGCAGGAAACGACAGGGTGGAGATACTGAAGCTTTCTTT,CASRKRQGGDTEAFF
TRBD1,TRBV15,TRBJ1-4,few,TGTGCCACCAGCCGAGCCATGACAGGGTCCCCACGAAATAATGAAAAACTGTTTTTT,CATSRAMTGSPRNNEKLFF
NA,TRBV4-2,TRBJ2-1,NA,TGTGCCAGCAGCCAAGATCGAGCGAACTCCTACAATGAGCAGTTCTTC,CASSQDRANSYNEQFF
NA,TRBV6-6,TRBJ2-1,few,TGTGCCAGCAGTTCTCCCTCGGCGGGGACCTACAATGAGCAGTTCTTC,CASSSPSAGTYNEQFF
TRBD1,TRBV5-1,TRBJ2-1,NA,TGCGCCAGCAGCCCGAGACAGGGCGGCTACAATGAGCAGTTCTTC,CASSPRQGGYNEQFF
NA,TRBV5-1,TRBJ2-2,NA,TGCGCCAGCAGCCTCTACCCCCGGGACACTGCCACCGGGGAGCTGTTTTTT,CASSLYPRDTATGELFF
NA,TRBV27,TRBJ2-6,NA,TGTGCCAGCAGTTCGTTTAGCTCTGGGGCCAACGTCCTGACTTTC,CASSSFSSGANVLTF